These T cell receptor beta chains were read from a single sample in a study of response to subunit inactivated influenza vaccine. TCRdb re-called the RT-PCR reads with MiXCR, one entry per CDR3 protein. The sample lists around 580,000 distinct CDR3 sequences, approximately 15% seen once, with 8.5% to 14% in the top ten. The sample here was PBMCs from blood, taken 11 to 12 days after vaccination. The receptors stem from a man aged 50 or older who received an inactivated influenza vaccine. CDR3s leave out the opening cysteine and the closing phenylalanine or tryptophan.

V	J	length	CDR3
TRBV5-1	TRBJ2-4	17	ASSFGQSPPFLAKNIQY
TRBV7-2	TRBJ2-3	10	ASSLYIDTQY
TRBV7-9	TRBJ2-5	15	ASSLAELRLVGETQY
TRBV29-1	TRBJ2-1	11	SAVTRSYNEQF
TRBV11-2	TRBJ2-1	13	ASRRPYVSYNEQF
TRBV29-1	TRBJ2-7	11	SVDLGQGHEQY
TRBV29-1	TRBJ2-7	11	SVGLAGGYEQY
TRBV9	TRBJ2-4	12	ASSVGGAKNIQY
TRBV27	TRBJ2-7	13	ASSLSSLTQYEQY
TRBV18	TRBJ1-4	12	ASTVQGTNEKLF
TRBV7-9	TRBJ2-7	11	ASRGTPPDEQY
TRBV7-8	TRBJ2-7	13	ASSLAAGKGIEQY
TRBV20-1	TRBJ1-6	12	SAPSGTGGSPLH
TRBV6-1	TRBJ1-2	12	ASSEEWQVDGYT
TRBV9	TRBJ2-2	14	ASSVAYSGLTGELF
TRBV20-1	TRBJ2-3	13	SGLAGGRGTDTQY
TRBV25-1	TRBJ2-7	14	ASSPQTGQQLHEQY
TRBV12-3/TRBV12-4	TRBJ1-4	12	ASSSAGGAEKLF
TRBV2	TRBJ2-5	11	ASGQGERETQY
TRBV20-1	TRBJ2-1	14	SARGLAGGNYNEQF
TRBV5-1	TRBJ2-7	16	ASSRWGGTSGSMYEQY
TRBV29-1	TRBJ2-1	15	SVEEPSGTVSYNEQF
TRBV6-2/TRBV6-3	TRBJ2-6	17	ASSPSGLARISGANVLT
TRBV5-6	TRBJ2-7	12	ASSFPGTSYEQY
TRBV25-1	TRBJ2-3	14	ASSMKGGSQSDTQY
TRBV28	TRBJ2-1	12	ASGGQGEDNEQF
TRBV28	TRBJ2-5	12	ASSPSGGPETQY
TRBV29-1	TRBJ2-1	12	SVESSVSYNEQF
TRBV15	TRBJ2-1	14	ATSPWTSGVYNEQF
TRBV4-2	TRBJ2-3	15	ASSQGASGGGRDTQY
TRBV20-1	TRBJ2-3	14	SAIDQTSGSTDTQY
TRBV7-9	TRBJ2-1	9	ASSPQGEQF
TRBV7-6	TRBJ2-1	10	ASSWYQHEQF
TRBV5-1	TRBJ1-3	13	ASKGSEISGNTIY
TRBV4-3	TRBJ2-1	14	ASSQASRGGSIEQF
TRBV20-1	TRBJ2-3	18	SARAFLPGSGSGSADTQY
TRBV11-2	TRBJ1-1	13	ASSLEEGVNTEAF
TRBV27	TRBJ2-7	12	ASSFTGGAYEQY
TRBV7-6	TRBJ2-5	14	ASSLFQGAAQETQY
TRBV29-1	TRBJ2-7	11	SVGGTVSYEQY
TRBV20-1	TRBJ2-7	14	SARVVVGQGIDEQY
TRBV3-1	TRBJ2-3	10	ASSHTPGTQY
TRBV20-1	TRBJ2-7	9	SALRGYEQY
TRBV14	TRBJ1-6	12	ASNAQGAGSPLH
TRBV29-1	TRBJ1-1	10	STKGGGTEAF
TRBV7-3	TRBJ2-1	14	ASSLTGGNSYNEQF
TRBV6-5	TRBJ1-3	15	ASSYAGQGISGNTIY
TRBV7-9	TRBJ2-1	15	ASSLFVGQGVYNEQF
TRBV6-1	TRBJ2-2	13	ASRRDYLNTGELF
TRBV20-1	TRBJ2-7	12	SASLARSSYEQY
TRBV4-3	TRBJ2-3	15	ASSQENRDGSTDTQY
TRBV3-1	TRBJ2-1	14	ASSPYRGLSYNEQF